This is a list of T cell receptor beta chains from one sample in a study of graft-versus-host responses after intestinal transplantation. Only in-frame clones appear in the TCRdb table, and some are missing; sequencing was by immunoSEQ multiplex PCR. The sample has tens of thousands of clones, 75% to 95% seen once. Their target antigens are unknown. This specimen was unstimulated CD8+ T cells sorted from spleen or lymph node cells, taken before intestinal transplant. These receptors were obtained from a human donor who received an intestinal transplant. Both conserved end residues are part of each CDR3. D genes are given only for firm matches. Clone size is stated in some rows and not others, as once, few, many or a class when expanded.

size | D | J | V | CDR3 | DNA
. | . | TRBJ2-1 | TRBV9 | CASSVARGAGRNEQFF | TGTGCCAGCAGCGTAGCTCGTGGAGCCGGCCGCAATGAGCAGTTCTTC
. | . | TRBJ2-7 | TRBV7-9 | CASRDGQSSYEQYF | TGTGCCAGCAGGGATGGGCAGAGCTCCTACGAGCAGTACTTC
. | . | TRBJ2-2 | TRBV5-6 | CASTERTQELFF | TGTGCCAGCACAGAAAGGACGCAGGAGCTGTTTTTT
. | TRBD1 | TRBJ2-7 | TRBV4-1 | CASSQVGTGHYEQYF | TGCGCCAGCAGCCAGGTCGGGACAGGGCACTACGAGCAGTACTTC
. | . | TRBJ2-5 | TRBV7-7 | CASSFGAGGETQYF | TGTGCCAGCAGCTTTGGGGCGGGCGGGGAGACCCAGTACTTC
. | . | TRBJ2-3 | TRBV10-1 | CASSSGPADTQYF | TGCGCCAGCAGTTCGGGGCCCGCAGATACGCAGTATTTT
. | . | TRBJ1-6 | TRBV2 | CASLSYNSPLHF | TGTGCCAGCTTAAGCTATAATTCACCCCTCCACTTT
. | . | TRBJ2-5 | TRBV15 | CATSRREDGQETQYF | TGTGCCACCAGCAGGAGGGAGGACGGCCAAGAGACCCAGTACTTC
. | . | TRBJ2-1 | TRBV4-1 | CASSQEGIGRSSYNEQFF | TGCGCCAGCAGCCAAGAAGGAATAGGGAGGAGCTCCTACAATGAGCAGTTCTTC
. | TRBD2 | TRBJ2-7 | TRBV7-6 | CASSFGASSGRGYYEQYF | TGTGCCAGCAGCTTTGGGGCGTCTAGCGGGAGGGGATACTACGAGCAGTACTTC
. | TRBD2 | TRBJ2-7 | TRBV9 | CASSVSGRGYEQYF | TGTGCCAGCAGCGTTAGCGGGAGGGGCTACGAGCAGTACTTC
. | TRBD2 | TRBJ2-3 | TRBV10-3 | CAISEATSGTDTQYF | TGTGCCATCAGTGAGGCGACTAGCGGGACAGATACGCAGTATTTT
. | TRBD2 | TRBJ2-7 | TRBV19 | CASSRFSGGPSGYEQYF | TGTGCCAGTTCCCGCTTTAGCGGGGGGCCTTCAGGTTACGAGCAGTACTTC
. | . | TRBJ2-1 | TRBV5-1 | CASDAGGEQFF | TGCGCCAGCGATGCAGGCGGTGAGCAGTTCTTC
. | . | TRBJ1-1 | TRBV6-1 | CASSDSSGHEAFF | TGTGCCAGCAGTGATTCTTCGGGACATGAAGCTTTCTTT
. | . | TRBJ1-2 | TRBV4-1 | CASSQGGGGYTF | TGCGCCAGCAGCCAAGGAGGGGGAGGCTACACCTTC
. | TRBD2 | TRBJ2-1 | TRBV5-1 | CASSGAPGGGPPLYNEQFF | TGCGCCAGCAGCGGGGCCCCGGGGGGGGGTCCTCCCCTTTACAATGAGCAGTTCTTC
. | TRBD1 | TRBJ2-1 | TRBV5-4 | CASSPGRQGDYNEQFF | TGTGCCAGCAGCCCGGGACGGCAGGGGGACTACAATGAGCAGTTCTTC
. | . | TRBJ2-3 | TRBV4-1 | CASSQVGGDTQYF | TGCGCCAGCAGCCAAGTAGGTGGAGATACGCAGTATTTT
. | . | TRBJ1-5 | TRBV27 | CASSLFLDSNQPQHF | TGTGCCAGCAGTTTATTCCTGGATAGCAATCAGCCCCAGCATTTT
few | TRBD2 | TRBJ2-1 | TRBV27 | CASSLSGLAGGNEQFF | TGTGCCAGCAGTTTATCCGGACTAGCGGGCGGCAATGAGCAGTTCTTC
once | TRBD2 | TRBJ2-1 | TRBV11-1 | CASSSRLAGVAGHEQFF | TGTGCCAGCAGCTCACGACTAGCGGGAGTGGCCGGGCATGAGCAGTTCTTC
. | TRBD2 | TRBJ2-7 | TRBV28 | CASSSSGRPTYEQYF | TGTGCCAGCAGTTCGAGCGGGAGGCCTACCTACGAGCAGTACTTC
. | . | TRBJ2-2 | TRBV6-4 | CASSERGGTGELFF | TGTGCCAGCAGCGAAAGGGGGGGCACCGGGGAGCTGTTTTTT
. | TRBD2 | TRBJ2-5 | TRBV4-2 | CASSQSGGETQYF | TGTGCCAGCAGCCAAAGCGGGGGGGAGACCCAGTACTTC